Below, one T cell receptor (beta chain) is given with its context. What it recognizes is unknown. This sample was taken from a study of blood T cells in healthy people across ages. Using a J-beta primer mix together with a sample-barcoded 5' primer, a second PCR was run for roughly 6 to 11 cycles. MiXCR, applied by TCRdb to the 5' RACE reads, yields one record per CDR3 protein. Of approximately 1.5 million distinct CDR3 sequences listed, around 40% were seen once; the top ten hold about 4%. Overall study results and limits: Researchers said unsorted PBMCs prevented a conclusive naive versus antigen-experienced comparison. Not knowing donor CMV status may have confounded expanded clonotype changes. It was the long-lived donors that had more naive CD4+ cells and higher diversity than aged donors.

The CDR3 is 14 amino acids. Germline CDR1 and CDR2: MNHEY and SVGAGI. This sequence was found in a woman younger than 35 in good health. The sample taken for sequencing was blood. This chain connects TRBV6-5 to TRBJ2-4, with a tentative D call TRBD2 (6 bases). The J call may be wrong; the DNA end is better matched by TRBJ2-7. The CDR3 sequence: CASSIGTFGYEQYF. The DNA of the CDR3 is TGTGCCAGCTCCATAGGGACTTTTGGCTACGAGCAGTACTTC.